The 27 T cell receptor beta chains listed next were all sequenced from one sample in a study of cytomegalovirus exposure and HLA in healthy donors. A multiplex PCR was run with 60 Vbeta primers and 13 Jbeta primers. The table came from immunoSEQ multiplex PCR; TCRdb's copy has only in-frame clones and leaves some out. The sample records around 94,000 clones, approximately 64% being singletons. Sequences were obtained from PBMCs. The source is a human donor in good health.

This clone was detected a few times. V and J are TRBV19 and TRBJ1-3; D gene ambiguous. The CDR3 extends over 12 amino acids. With 6 bases removed from V and 6 bases from J, the gap between germline ends came to 9 bases. Per the germline V gene, CDR1 is LNHDA and CDR2 is SQIVND (reference sequence). The CDR3 DNA reads as TGTGCCAGTAGCCGAGGATCAAACACCATATATTTT. This translates into CASSRGSNTIYF. The whole variable domain, filled in from reference TRBV19 and TRBJ1-3, reads DGGITQSPKYLFRKEGQNVTLSCEQNLNHDAMYWYRQDPGQGLRLIYYSQIVNDFQKGDIAEGYSVSREKKESFPLTVTSAQKNPTAFYLCASSRGSNTIYFGEGSWLTVV.

The V and J genes are TRBV6-5 and TRBJ1-2; D is perhaps TRBD1 (6 bases). V lost 5 bases and J 7 bases, leaving 8 bases between the germline ends. CDR3 size: 11 residues. Germline V gene sequence: CDR1 MNHEY, CDR2 SVGAGI. CDR3 region: CASSQGSGYTF. CDR3 sequence (DNA): TGTGCCAGCAGTCAGGGGTCTGGCTACACCTTC.

The chain uses TRBV7-6 and TRBJ2-3; D may be TRBD2 (6 bases). CDR1 is SGHVS, CDR2 FNYEAQ, per germline. Between the trimmed V and J ends, which lost 2 bases and 4 bases, there was a span of 19 bases. The CDR3 sequence is 17 residues long. The CDR3 DNA follows: TGTGCCAGCAGCTTAACCCCTAGGCGGGATTTCGCAGATACGCAGTATTTT. It yields the protein CASSLTPRRDFADTQYF.

V gene TRBV4-1 combines with J gene TRBJ1-2; TRBD1 agrees at 8 bases. CDR1 MGHRA and CDR2 YSYEKL come from the germline V gene. There are 16 residues in the CDR3. V was clipped by 4 bases and J by 4 bases; unmatched bases: 11. The CDR3 reads CASSLAGAGGFYGYTF. DNA of the CDR3: TGCGCCAGCAGCCTCGCTGGGGCAGGGGGCTTCTATGGCTACACCTTC.

The V and J genes are TRBV27 and TRBJ2-6; D remains unclear. Germline CDR1 is MNHEY and CDR2 is SMNVEV (reference sequence). The CDR3 sequence is 14 residues long. V lost 4 bases, J lost 0 bases, and 4 bases lay in between. The CDR3 DNA reads as TGTGCCAGCAGTTCCTACTCTGGGGCCAACGTCCTGACTTTC. Translating it yields CASSSYSGANVLTF.

The rearrangement joins TRBV9 to TRBJ2-4, with D perhaps TRBD2 (6 bases). The CDR3 length is 16 residues. Germline CDR1 is SGDLS and CDR2 is YYNGEE. The V end was cut by 5 bases, the J end by 0 bases, with 15 bases between. The CDR3 coding sequence is TGTGCCAGCAGTTCTGGGACTGCCATAGCCAAAAACATTCAGTACTTC. This translates into CASSSGTAIAKNIQYF.

The V and J genes are TRBV7-9 and TRBJ2-1; 7 bases line up with TRBD2. The CDR3 spans 15 residues. Trimming took 0 bases from V and 6 from J; bases not matched to a gene: 5. The V gene's germline CDR1 is SEHNR and CDR2 FQNEAQ (reference sequence). The DNA of the CDR3 is TGTGCCAGCAGCTTAGCGGGAGGGCCACCCAATGAGCAGTTCTTC. Encoded protein: CASSLAGGPPNEQFF.

CDR3 bases: TGTGCCAGCAGCAAAGGTAGCGGATCTAGCGGGGCCTTCTACGAGCAGTACTTC. The encoded protein is CASSKGSGSSGAFYEQYF. The V and J genes are TRBV21-1 and TRBJ2-7; TRBD2 is the table's D call and was not checked against the DNA. TRBV21-1 is labeled a pseudogene. The CDR3 loop spans 18 amino acids.

The CDR3 DNA follows: TGTGCCAGTAGTTATGGGAGATCCTACGAGCAGTACTTC. Translating it yields CASSYGRSYEQYF. This chain joins TRBV19 and TRBJ2-5; tentatively, D is TRBD2 (5 bases). The better agreement between TRBJ2-7 and the DNA end casts doubt on the J call. Germline V lookup: CDR1 LNHDA, CDR2 SQIVND (reference sequence). This CDR3 contains 13 residues.

V is TRBV29-1 and J is TRBJ1-2; D gene ambiguous. This CDR3 has 12 amino acids. Germline CDR1 SQVTM, CDR2 ANQGSEA. With 5 bases removed from V and 0 bases from J, the gap between germline ends came to 7 bases. In DNA form, the CDR3 reads TGCAGCGTTCTCACGGCTAACTATGGCTACACCTTC. Translating gives CSVLTANYGYTF.

This chain links TRBV7-9 with TRBJ1-4; no definite D call. V lost 2 bases, J lost 5 bases, and 6 bases lay in between. The germline CDR1 and CDR2 sequences are SEHNR and FQNEAQ (reference sequence). This CDR3 has 13 residues. The CDR3 spells CASSLKQNEKLFF. DNA for the CDR3: TGTGCCAGCAGCTTAAAGCAAAATGAAAAACTGTTTTTT.

The genes are TRBV7-2 and TRBJ1-3; 7 nucleotides line up with TRBD1. The CDR3 covers 17 residues. CDR1 and CDR2 from the germline V gene are SGHTA and FQGNSA. With V trimmed by 1 base and J by 1 base, 7 bases remained unmatched. The chain's CDR3 is CASSLDSTGASGNTIYF. CDR3 DNA: TGTGCCAGCAGCTTAGACTCCACAGGGGCGTCTGGAAACACCATATATTTT.

The V gene is TRBV2, the J gene TRBJ2-7; TRBD2 agrees at 10 bases. J was trimmed by 2 bases and V by 6 bases; bases with no gene match: 7. Germline V gene sequence: CDR1 SNHLY, CDR2 FYNNEI. This CDR3 has 15 residues. CDR3 amino acids: CASRIRTSGTYEQYF. The CDR3 nucleotides are TGTGCCAGCAGAATCAGGACTAGCGGTACCTACGAGCAGTACTTC.

This clone appeared a few times. This chain uses TRBV19 with TRBJ1-1, with D unresolved. V shed 7 bases and J shed 0 bases, with 9 bases lying between them. The germline CDR1 and CDR2 sequences are LNHDA and SQIVND (reference sequence). CDR3 length equals 13 residues. CDR3 in amino acids: CASTRDLNTEAFF. The CDR3 DNA sequence: TGTGCCAGTACCCGGGATCTGAACACTGAAGCTTTCTTT.

The CDR3 is CASSLVRRGSTDTQYF. The CDR3 nucleotides read TGTGCCAGCAGCTTAGTACGAAGAGGGAGCACAGATACGCAGTATTTT. The chain carries TRBV7-8 and TRBJ2-3; weak D call: TRBD2 (5 bases). Germline V gives CDR1 SGHVS, CDR2 FQNEAQ. Trimming removed 1 base at V and 0 bases at J, with 11 bases between. This CDR3 is built from 16 residues.

This clone was observed a handful of times. DNA for the CDR3: TGTGCCTGGAGAGCCCTCAGGGGGCTGGGCTACACCTTC. Its translation is CAWRALRGLGYTF. This sequence joins TRBV30 and TRBJ1-2; 8 bases agree with TRBD1. The CDR3 totals 13 residues. V was pared by 3 bases and J by 8 bases, with 8 bases of the junction left unmatched. Germline CDR1 and CDR2: GTSNPN and SVGIG (reference sequence).

The V and J genes are TRBV14 and TRBJ2-7; perhaps TRBD2 as D (6 bases). Per the germline V gene, CDR1 is SGHDN and CDR2 is FVKESK. V gave up 3 bases and J gave up 3 bases, with 18 bases separating them. The CDR3 is 16 amino acids. The CDR3 region is CASSHFIGGPIYEQYF. In DNA, the CDR3 is TGTGCCAGCAGCCATTTTATCGGGGGACCCATCTACGAGCAGTACTTC.

The gene calls are TRBV5-6 and TRBJ1-3; D is unclear. V was pared by 4 bases and J by 4 bases, with 9 bases between. Germline V gene lookup returns CDR1 SGHDT and CDR2 YYEEEE. The CDR3 runs 13 residues. The CDR3 reads CASSPLVGNTIYF. The CDR3, as DNA: TGTGCCAGCAGCCCCCTCGTCGGAAACACCATATATTTT.

This clone was seen a handful of times. The chain uses TRBV7-8 and TRBJ2-3; D may be TRBD1 (5 bases). The ends were cut back, 2 bases at V and 2 bases at J, with 14 bases in the middle. The length of the CDR3 is 16 residues. Germline loops: CDR1 SGHVS, CDR2 FQNEAQ. CDR3 nucleotide sequence: TGTGCCAGCAGCTTATGGTCGCTCAGGGTCACAGATACGCAGTATTTT. Translation: CASSLWSLRVTDTQYF.

This clone was found once. The chain uses TRBV11-2 and TRBJ2-2; D gene unclear. Per the germline V gene, CDR1 is SGHAT and CDR2 is FQNNGV. The CDR3 length is 13 residues. The germline V and J ends were trimmed by 2 bases and 1 base, with 2 bases remaining between them. CDR3 loop: CASSLLNTGELFF. The CDR3 region has the DNA TGTGCCAGCAGCTTACTGAACACCGGGGAGCTGTTTTTT.

This clone was seen only a few times. The rearrangement joins TRBV18 to TRBJ2-3, with D unclear. Germline V lookup: CDR1 KGHSH, CDR2 LQKENI. The CDR3 is 16 residues long. Trimming stripped 1 base from V and 3 bases from J, with 14 bases between. CDR3 sequence (DNA): TGTGCCAGCTCACCACTTGCTAGTGCCCTGACAGATACGCAGTATTTT. It specifies CASSPLASALTDTQYF.

This chain connects TRBV29-1 to TRBJ2-1, with a weak D call TRBD2 (6 bases). Germline CDR1 reads SQVTM; CDR2 reads ANQGSEA. This CDR3 contains 14 residues. Trimming stripped 4 bases from V and 7 bases from J, with 17 bases between. The CDR3 bases are TGCAGCGTTGGGGCAAGGAGGGGTCGGAATGAGCAGTTCTTC. Its protein product is CSVGARRGRNEQFF.

This clone was counted between two and nine times. The chain has TRBV5-6 and TRBJ2-1; 10 nucleotides match TRBD2. Germline V gene sequence: CDR1 SGHDT, CDR2 YYEEEE. V gave up 2 bases and J gave up 6 bases; unmatched junction bases: 5. The CDR3 spans 15 residues. CDR3 protein: CASSLAGGPSNEQFF. CDR3 nucleotide sequence: TGTGCCAGCAGCTTAGCGGGAGGGCCTTCCAATGAGCAGTTCTTC.

The table lists this clone with a few counts. This rearrangement joins TRBV5-1 to TRBJ2-5; weak D call: TRBD1 (7 bases). The end of the DNA is better explained by TRBJ2-7, so the J call may be wrong. This CDR3 spans 14 amino acids. Germline CDR1 SGHRS, CDR2 YFSETQ. This chain's CDR3 is CASSLRGADYEQYF. Written as DNA, the CDR3 is TGCGCCAGCAGCCTCAGGGGGGCGGACTACGAGCAGTACTTC.

The chain links TRBV6-5 to TRBJ2-5, with 10 positions matching TRBD2. The DNA end favors TRBJ2-7, so the J call may be wrong. The CDR3 is 15 amino acids. Germline V gene data show CDR1 as MNHEY and CDR2 as SVGAGI. The CDR3 spells CASSRGLAEDYEQYF. The CDR3 nucleotides are TGTGCCAGCAGCCGTGGACTAGCGGAAGATTACGAGCAGTACTTC.

The chain couples TRBV27 to TRBJ2-1; the D gene is possibly TRBD1 (6 bases). Germline loops: CDR1 MNHEY, CDR2 SMNVEV (reference sequence). This CDR3 is 15 amino acids long. V was trimmed by 3 bases and J by 4 bases, leaving 13 bases between them. The CDR3 DNA reads as TGTGCCAGCAGTTTTGGTGTGGGGGCATACAATGAGCAGTTCTTC. Protein: CASSFGVGAYNEQFF.

The gene calls are TRBV29-1 and TRBJ1-5; no clear D. Trimming took off 4 bases at V and 5 bases at J, with 9 bases between the two ends. Germline V gene sequence: CDR1 SQVTM, CDR2 ANQGSEA. The CDR3 has 12 amino acids. The chain's CDR3 is CSVGAIDQPQHF. Here the CDR3 DNA reads TGCAGCGTTGGAGCTATCGATCAGCCCCAGCATTTT.